These T cell receptor beta chains were read from a single sample in a study of CD8 T cells in Susac syndrome. MiXCR was run by TCRdb on the immunoSEQ multiplex PCR reads, yielding one entry per CDR3 protein. The table records 100,000 or so distinct CDR3 sequences, about nine tenths of them present only once. Sequenced sample: CD4+ T cells from PBMCs. Receptors were obtained from a human donor in good health. Both conserved end residues are part of each CDR3. The order of the fields is V gene, D gene, CDR3 length, clone size, J gene, CDR3 protein, CDR3 DNA. The D gene is left open where the match is weak. Some rows have no size entry. The others give once, few or many, or a class for an expanded clone.

V: TRBV29-1
D: -
length: 14
size: -
J: TRBJ2-3
CDR3: CSVERAGATDTQYF
DNA: TGCAGCGTTGAACGAGCGGGCGCCACAGATACGCAGTATTTT

V: TRBV7-2
D: TRBD1
length: 15
size: -
J: TRBJ1-1
CDR3: CASSPGTATNTEAFF
DNA: TGTGCCAGCAGCCCCGGGACAGCTACCAACACTGAAGCTTTCTTT

V: TRBV19
D: -
length: 9
size: -
J: TRBJ1-5
CDR3: CASNEAQHF
DNA: TGTGCCAGTAACGAGGCCCAGCATTTT

V: TRBV5-1
D: -
length: 19
size: -
J: TRBJ2-3
CDR3: CASSLVPGGGSSGTDTQYF
DNA: TGCGCCAGCAGCTTGGTACCAGGGGGAGGTAGTTCGGGCACAGATACGCAGTATTTT

V: TRBV5-1
D: -
length: 15
size: -
J: TRBJ2-7
CDR3: CASSLPGRQFYEQYF
DNA: TGCGCCAGCAGCCTGCCGGGACGGCAGTTCTACGAGCAGTACTTC

V: TRBV25-1
D: -
length: 11
size: few
J: TRBJ1-2
CDR3: CASRENYGYTF
DNA: TGTGCCAGCAGGGAGAACTATGGCTACACCTTC

V: TRBV7-2
D: -
length: 14
size: -
J: TRBJ2-5
CDR3: CASSQGTPRLAQYF
DNA: TGTGCCAGCAGCCAGGGGACTCCCCGGTTGGCCCAGTACTTC

V: TRBV21-1
D: -
length: 16
size: -
J: TRBJ2-7
CDR3: CASKQLGQRISYEQYF
DNA: TGTGCCAGCAAGCAATTGGGACAGCGAATTTCCTACGAGCAGTACTTC

V: TRBV6-6
D: -
length: 14
size: -
J: TRBJ2-3
CDR3: CASTPGLGTDTQYF
DNA: TGTGCCAGCACCCCGGGACTCGGCACAGATACGCAGTATTTT

V: TRBV7-2
D: -
length: 13
size: -
J: TRBJ1-5
CDR3: CASSPGRPWPQHF
DNA: TGTGCCAGCAGCCCCGGACGCCCTTGGCCCCAGCATTTT

V: TRBV29-1
D: -
length: 12
size: -
J: TRBJ2-4
CDR3: CSVNQAENIQYF
DNA: TGCAGCGTAAATCAGGCGGAAAACATTCAGTACTTC

V: TRBV5-1
D: TRBD1
length: 14
size: -
J: TRBJ2-1
CDR3: CASSRDRGTNEQFF
DNA: TGCGCCAGCAGTAGGGACAGGGGGACCAATGAGCAGTTCTTC

V: TRBV28
D: TRBD1
length: 14
size: -
J: TRBJ1-6
CDR3: CASRIGTGNSPLHF
DNA: TGTGCCAGCAGGATCGGGACAGGAAATTCACCCCTCCACTTT

V: TRBV4-3
D: -
length: 17
size: -
J: TRBJ1-1
CDR3: CASSQDQVGGANTEAFF
DNA: TGCGCCAGCAGCCAAGATCAAGTCGGGGGAGCCAACACTGAAGCTTTCTTT

V: TRBV4-3
D: -
length: 11
size: -
J: TRBJ2-1
CDR3: CASSQGGRWFF
DNA: TGCGCCAGCAGCCAAGGCGGCCGATGGTTCTTC

V: TRBV5-6
D: TRBD1
length: 15
size: -
J: TRBJ1-1
CDR3: CASSSAIRGRTEAFF
DNA: TGTGCCAGCAGCTCCGCCATCAGGGGGAGGACTGAAGCTTTCTTT

V: TRBV6-2/TRBV6-3
D: TRBD1
length: 14
size: -
J: TRBJ1-1
CDR3: CASSYSTQGAQAFF
DNA: TGTGCCAGCAGTTACTCAACTCAGGGGGCGCAAGCTTTCTTT

V: TRBV29-1
D: -
length: 10
size: -
J: TRBJ2-5
CDR3: CSAKQETQYF
DNA: TGCAGCGCGAAGCAAGAGACCCAGTACTTC

V: TRBV12-3/TRBV12-4
D: -
length: 12
size: -
J: TRBJ2-1
CDR3: CASSPGPNEQFF
DNA: TGTGCCAGCAGTCCGGGACCTAATGAGCAGTTCTTC

V: TRBV5-6
D: -
length: 15
size: once
J: TRBJ1-5
CDR3: CASSFRVGGGQPQHF
DNA: TGTGCCAGCAGCTTTCGAGTGGGAGGAGGCCAGCCCCAGCATTTT

V: TRBV15
D: -
length: 14
size: once
J: TRBJ2-7
CDR3: CATSRETGFYEQYF
DNA: TGTGCCACCAGCCGCGAAACAGGGTTCTACGAGCAGTACTTC

V: TRBV20-1
D: -
length: 14
size: -
J: TRBJ2-1
CDR3: CSAAGGVTYNEQFF
DNA: TGCAGTGCGGCAGGGGGGGTCACCTACAATGAGCAGTTCTTC

V: TRBV5-1
D: TRBD1
length: 15
size: few
J: TRBJ2-3
CDR3: CASSPGQGLTDTQYF
DNA: TGCGCCAGCAGCCCGGGACAGGGATTGACAGATACGCAGTATTTT

V: TRBV18
D: -
length: 14
size: -
J: TRBJ1-1
CDR3: CASSPVGGRGEAFF
DNA: TGTGCCAGCTCACCCGTTGGTGGCAGGGGTGAAGCTTTCTTT

V: TRBV12-3/TRBV12-4
D: TRBD2
length: 16
size: -
J: TRBJ2-5
CDR3: CASSLPGTSLGGTQYF
DNA: TGTGCCAGCAGTTTACCTGGGACTAGCTTAGGTGGGACCCAGTACTTC

V: TRBV7-9
D: -
length: 12
size: -
J: TRBJ1-1
CDR3: CASSGAIPGAFF
DNA: TGTGCCAGCAGTGGAGCCATCCCCGGGGCTTTCTTT

V: TRBV7-2
D: TRBD1
length: 16
size: once
J: TRBJ2-7
CDR3: CASSSPGGLPNYEQYF
DNA: TGTGCCAGCAGCTCCCCAGGGGGCTTACCAAACTACGAGCAGTACTTC

V: TRBV7-3
D: -
length: 15
size: once
J: TRBJ1-1
CDR3: CASSLIGGLNTEAFF
DNA: TGTGCCAGCAGCTTAATAGGAGGGTTGAACACTGAAGCTTTCTTT

V: TRBV10-3
D: -
length: 13
size: -
J: TRBJ2-7
CDR3: CAIGSGASDEQYF
DNA: TGTGCCATCGGGTCCGGCGCAAGCGACGAGCAGTACTTC

V: TRBV6-5
D: -
length: 16
size: -
J: TRBJ2-5
CDR3: CASSYSRGSYQETQYF
DNA: TGTGCCAGCAGTTACTCGAGGGGCTCGTACCAAGAGACCCAGTACTTC

V: TRBV7-9
D: -
length: 14
size: -
J: TRBJ1-1
CDR3: CASSLGFGDAEAFF
DNA: TGTGCCAGCAGCTTAGGTTTCGGGGACGCTGAAGCTTTCTTT

V: TRBV18
D: -
length: 13
size: once
J: TRBJ1-1
CDR3: CASSHEMNTEAFF
DNA: TGTGCCAGCTCGCACGAGATGAACACTGAAGCTTTCTTT

V: TRBV27
D: -
length: 17
size: -
J: TRBJ2-1
CDR3: CASMDPGLPFSYNEQFF
DNA: TGTGCCAGCATGGACCCGGGACTTCCCTTCTCCTACAATGAGCAGTTCTTC

V: TRBV4-3
D: -
length: 14
size: -
J: TRBJ2-7
CDR3: CASSQVTGAYEQYF
DNA: TGCGCCAGCAGCCAAGTAACAGGAGCCTACGAGCAGTACTTC